Listed below are T cell receptor beta chains from one sample, sequenced in a study of cytomegalovirus exposure and HLA in healthy donors. TCRdb's table, derived via immunoSEQ multiplex PCR, lists solely in-frame clones and lacks some. The data contain about 220,000 clones, around 79% of them singletons. Specimen: PBMCs. These receptors were obtained from a male donor in good health and CMV-seronegative. Each CDR3 is given with its conserved first and last residue. Fields, in order: V gene, CDR3 protein.

V gene: TRBV27
CDR3 protein: CASSLGEATEAFF

V gene: TRBV7-2
CDR3 protein: CASSPLGGLSETQYF

V gene: TRBV30
CDR3 protein: CAWRTHSGVGYTF

V gene: TRBV19
CDR3 protein: CASRLGSSSYNSPLHF

V gene: TRBV27
CDR3 protein: CASSLWPNTEAFF

V gene: TRBV19
CDR3 protein: CASSLTGKGTEAFF

V gene: TRBV2
CDR3 protein: CASSETAGTPHEQYF

V gene: TRBV6-5
CDR3 protein: CASSSNWESGNTIYF

V gene: TRBV28
CDR3 protein: CASRRAGWVVDEQFF

V gene: TRBV5-1
CDR3 protein: CASSEERGVTDTQYF

V gene: TRBV7-3
CDR3 protein: CASSLVEGETQYF

V gene: TRBV5-1
CDR3 protein: CASSGANTEAFF

V gene: TRBV5-5
CDR3 protein: CASSLGQNTQYF

V gene: TRBV2
CDR3 protein: CASRGGQGARGYTF

V gene: TRBV27
CDR3 protein: CASSFYSAYPASEQYF

V gene: TRBV7-3
CDR3 protein: CASSLKHRPRSRSYNEQFF

V gene: TRBV30
CDR3 protein: CAWSAYYGTAYGYTF

V gene: TRBV18
CDR3 protein: CASSPPERGLEKLFF

V gene: TRBV20-1
CDR3 protein: CSALAKNIQYF

V gene: TRBV7-2
CDR3 protein: CASSPDWVSYNEQFF

V gene: TRBV27
CDR3 protein: CASSLLRFTDTQYF

V gene: TRBV29-1
CDR3 protein: CSARIGLAGDNEQFF